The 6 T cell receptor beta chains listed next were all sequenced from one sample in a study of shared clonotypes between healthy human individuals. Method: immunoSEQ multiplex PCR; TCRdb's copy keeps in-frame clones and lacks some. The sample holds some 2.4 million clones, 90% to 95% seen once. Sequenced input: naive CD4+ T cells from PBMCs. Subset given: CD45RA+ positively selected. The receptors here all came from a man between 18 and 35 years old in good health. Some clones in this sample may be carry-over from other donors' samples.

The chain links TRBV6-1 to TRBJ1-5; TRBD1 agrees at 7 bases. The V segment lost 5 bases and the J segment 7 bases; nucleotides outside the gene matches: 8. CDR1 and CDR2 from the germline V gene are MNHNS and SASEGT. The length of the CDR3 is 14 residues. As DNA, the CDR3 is TGTGCCAGCAGTAGCCGACAGGGCGGGCAGCCCCAGCATTTT. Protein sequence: CASSSRQGGQPQHF.

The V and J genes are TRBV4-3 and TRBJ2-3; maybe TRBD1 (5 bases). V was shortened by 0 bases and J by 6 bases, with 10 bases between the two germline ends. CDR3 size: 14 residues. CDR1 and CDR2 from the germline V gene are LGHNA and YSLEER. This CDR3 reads CASSQENRGDTQYF. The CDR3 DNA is TGCGCCAGCAGCCAAGAAAATAGGGGTGATACGCAGTATTTT.

The CDR3 sequence: CASPRGGYTF. The CDR3 DNA sequence: TGTGCCAGCCCCCGGGGGGGCTACACCTTC. This sequence joins TRBV28 and TRBJ1-2, with D maybe TRBD1 (5 bases). Germline V CDR1 and CDR2: MDHEN, SYDVKM. Trimming cost V 8 bases and J 8 bases, with 9 bases left between them. The CDR3 is 10 amino acids.

CDR3 coding DNA: TGCGCCAGCAGCCAAGTTTTGGGGTCCCTAGCGGGGGGAGATGATGAGCAGTTCTTC. Translation: CASSQVLGSLAGGDDEQFF. The chain has TRBV4-3 and TRBJ2-1; 11 nucleotides line up with TRBD2. The trim removed 1 base at V and 8 bases at J, leaving 16 bases unmatched. CDR3 length: 19 amino acids. The V gene's germline CDR1 is LGHNA and CDR2 YSLEER.

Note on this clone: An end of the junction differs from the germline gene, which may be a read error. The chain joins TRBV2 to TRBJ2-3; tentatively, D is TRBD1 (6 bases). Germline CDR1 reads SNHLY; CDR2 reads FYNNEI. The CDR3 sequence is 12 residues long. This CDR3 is CASVVERQARNF. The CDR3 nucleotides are TGTGCCAGCGTCGTTGAAAGACAGGCTAGGAATTTT.

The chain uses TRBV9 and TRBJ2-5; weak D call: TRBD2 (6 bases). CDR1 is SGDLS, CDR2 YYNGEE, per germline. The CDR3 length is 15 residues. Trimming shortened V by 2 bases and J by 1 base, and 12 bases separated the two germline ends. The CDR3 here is CASSVTGTFQETQYF. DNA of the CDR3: TGTGCCAGCAGCGTGACCGGGACTTTCCAAGAGACCCAGTACTTC.